This TCR beta chain was profiled in a study of shared clonotypes between healthy human individuals (dated by TCRdb to the early 2020s). Concerning the study at large: A few men and two women, aged 18 to 49 years, made up the cohort. For each donor, three plates each were used for CD4 naive and CD4 memory, two plates were used for CD8 naive, and one plate was used for CD8 memory. Blood TCR repertoires of a handful of healthy adults were deeply sequenced to estimate repertoire size and the extent of clonotype sharing between individuals. To increase sequencing depth and limit assay-specific biases, different laboratories used diverse techniques to prepare libraries and sequence TCR repertoires. Per donor, leukapheresis produced somewhere between about 0.9 and 10 billion PBMCs.

Notes on this clone: Which antigen it targets is not known. No much larger clone exists at a distance of one base, and base qualities are not known.

Overall study results and their limits: Naive subsets generally had larger estimated clonotype richness than memory subsets did. Around 5% of naive CD4, 3.5% of naive CD8, 2% to 2.5% of memory CD4, and roughly 0.4% of memory CD8 clonotypes were shared across several donors. Incomplete sequencing was indicated by rarefaction of sorted-subset datasets, despite the large sequencing depth. Compared with non-shared clonotypes, the clonotypes found in all four sorted-subset donors had higher generation probabilities. Because the study included a small number of donors, the genetic and exposure-history diversity represented was limited. Sampling was limited to blood, and TCR repertoires in tissue likely differ from TCR repertoires in blood. Based on pairwise subsampling, the degree of clonotype sharing among donors was expected to be affected by sequencing depth.

From the cysteine through the phenylalanine, the CDR3 covers 13 amino acids. The entry retains the CDR3 DNA only, 39 bases that are in frame from base 1. CDR1 and CDR2 (GTSNPN, SVGIG) derive from the germline V gene (reference sequence). V gives up 4 bases and J gives up 1 base, and the segment between their germline ends measures 10 bases. Healthy HIV-negative adults with no recently reported acute infections or vaccinations were included as donors. All donors were Caucasian adults living in Nashville, Tennessee, USA. CD4+ T cells were enriched by magnetic negative selection, after which naive cells were positively selected on CD45RA and the negative fraction was taken as the memory subset. Blood was collected by leukapheresis, and PBMCs were isolated by Ficoll-Histopaque density gradient centrifugation and then cryopreserved in liquid nitrogen vapor phase. Analytical flow cytometry was used to check the purity and quantity of every magnetically sorted T cell population. Each sorted fraction had its genomic DNA isolated and then quantified by UV absorbance on a Nanodrop 2000c.

Using the deep immunoSEQ assay, multiplex PCR amplified TCR CDR3 regions from genomic DNA. Extracted genomic DNA from each cell subset was spread evenly across all wells of several immunoSEQ 96-well plates, with each plate serving as a replicate. For sorted subsets, approximately 190 ng of genomic DNA, equivalent to tens of thousands of T cell genomes, went into each replicate PCR. The purified libraries were quantified using a Qubit 3.0 fluorometer, sized with a Bioanalyzer 2100, and then quantified again using the KAPA Library Quantification kit. Every immunoSEQ 96-well plate was sequenced on a dedicated single-read 150-cycle Illumina NextSeq 550 flow cell. Regarding the original processing steps: Because the immunoSEQ output held only junctional sequences and lacked quality scores, the filtering could not match the filtering applied to full-length reads. To assign V/J genes and CDR3, sequences were annotated against IMGT germline references using PyIR, a Python wrapper for IgBLAST v1.9. Any read was removed if the V/J assignment was weak (E-value above 1e-6), the CDR3 was missing, or the read contained stop codons, out-of-frame junctions, or ambiguous translated residues. V3J clonotypes were defined by identical inferred V gene, J gene, and CDR3 amino acid sequence. Percentage overlap between repertoires was computed as shared unique clonotypes divided by the size of the smaller repertoire. Richness of each repertoire was evaluated using RTK rarefaction, the Chao1 estimator, and Recon v2.1 estimates of unobserved clonotypes. For all TCRbeta clonotypes obtained by the gDNA method from several donors, generation probabilities were computed with OLGA. TCRdb re-hosts the immuneACCESS table, in-frame sequences only. Its copies lack some clones; in the studies checked, an unresolved V gene accounts for under half of them, and the cause for the rest is not known. D and trimming come from the DNA, and the V and J calls and clone size come from that table. This sample gives about a million clones in total; 60% to 80% of them show up just once. Approximately 1.5% of the sample is held by the ten biggest clonotypes.

This receptor chain uses TRBV30 and TRBJ1-1, with the D segment identity uncertain. The sequencing input was memory CD4+ T cells sorted from blood. The cell subset or site label on this specimen signifies: CD45RA-negative fraction. This sequence was found in a man younger than 35 in good health. The CDR3 region reads CAWIGQPNTEAFF. The bases are TGTGCCTGGATCGGGCAACCGAACACTGAAGCTTTCTTT.